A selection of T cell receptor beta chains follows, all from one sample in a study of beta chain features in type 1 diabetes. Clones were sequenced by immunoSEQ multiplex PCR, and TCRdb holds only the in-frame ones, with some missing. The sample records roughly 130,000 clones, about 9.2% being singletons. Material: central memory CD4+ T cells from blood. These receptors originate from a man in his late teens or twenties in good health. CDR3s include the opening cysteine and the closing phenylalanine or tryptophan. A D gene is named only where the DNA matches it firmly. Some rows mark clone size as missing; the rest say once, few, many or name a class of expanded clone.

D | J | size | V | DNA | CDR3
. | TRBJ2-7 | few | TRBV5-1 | TGCGCCAGCAGCCCAGCCGGGGGTCAGAACTACGAGCAGTACTTC | CASSPAGGQNYEQYF
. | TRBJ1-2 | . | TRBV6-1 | TGTGCCAGCAGGGTAGACAGTCAATATGGCTACACCTTC | CASRVDSQYGYTF
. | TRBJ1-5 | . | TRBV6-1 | TGTGCCAGCAGCCCCCCGGGAGGGGGACGTCAGCCCCAGCATTTT | CASSPPGGGRQPQHF
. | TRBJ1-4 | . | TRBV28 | TGTGCCAGCAGCCGCTTCGCGGGGCCTAATGAAAAACTGTTTTTT | CASSRFAGPNEKLFF
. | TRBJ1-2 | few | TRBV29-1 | TGCAGCGTTGTGGAGGGGACTTACTATGGCTACACCTTC | CSVVEGTYYGYTF
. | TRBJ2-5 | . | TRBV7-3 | TGTGCCAGCAGCCAAGGGGGGGGGAGTTGGAAAGAGACCCAGTACTTC | CASSQGGGSWKETQYF
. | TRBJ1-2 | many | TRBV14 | TGTGCCAGCAGCCAAGGCAGGCATGGCTACACCTTC | CASSQGRHGYTF
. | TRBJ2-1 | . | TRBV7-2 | TGTGCCAGCAGCAAAACAGGGAATGAGCAGTTCTTC | CASSKTGNEQFF
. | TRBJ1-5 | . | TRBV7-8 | TGTGCCAGCAGCTTAGCCCCGTCCGAGAGTCAGCCCCAGCATTTT | CASSLAPSESQPQHF
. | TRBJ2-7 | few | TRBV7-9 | TGTGCCAGCAGCATACGACAGAGCCCCGCCTACGAGCAGTACTTC | CASSIRQSPAYEQYF
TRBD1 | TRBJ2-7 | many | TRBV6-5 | TGTGCCAGCACAGGGACAGACAGCTACGAGCAGTACTTC | CASTGTDSYEQYF
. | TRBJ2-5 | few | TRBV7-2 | TGTGCCAGCAGGGGGGGTACCCGATCAAAGGGGGAGACCCAGTACTTC | CASRGGTRSKGETQYF
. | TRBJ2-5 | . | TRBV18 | TGTGCCAGCTCAGCAGAACAGGAGACCCAGTACTTC | CASSAEQETQYF
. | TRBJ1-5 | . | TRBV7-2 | TGTGCCAGCAGCTTAGATGCGGGGGGCAATCAGCCCCAGCATTTT | CASSLDAGGNQPQHF
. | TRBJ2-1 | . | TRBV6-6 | TGTGCCAGCAGCGAGCCACTAGCCGGGGGTCACAATGAGCAGTTCTTC | CASSEPLAGGHNEQFF
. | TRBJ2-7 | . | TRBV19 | TGTGCCAGTAGGAGCGTGAGCTCCTACGAGCAGTACTTC | CASRSVSSYEQYF
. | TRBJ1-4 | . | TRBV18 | TGTGCCAGCTTAGCGACAGGACGGAGCGAAAAACTGTTTTTT | CASLATGRSEKLFF
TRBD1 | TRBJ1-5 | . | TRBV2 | TGTGCCGGAGCCAGGGGGCTTGATCAGCCCCAGCATTTT | CAGARGLDQPQHF
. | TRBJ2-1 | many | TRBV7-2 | TGTGCCAGCAGCTCATGGGGGGGCCCCTACAATGAGCAGTTCTTC | CASSSWGGPYNEQFF
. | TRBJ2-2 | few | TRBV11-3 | TGTGCCAGAAGGGGATGGGCAACCGGGGAGCTGTTTTTT | CARRGWATGELFF
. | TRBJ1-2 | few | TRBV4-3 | TGCGCCAGCAGCCAAGCCGGGAACTATGGCTACACCTTC | CASSQAGNYGYTF
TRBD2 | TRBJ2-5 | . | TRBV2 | TGTGCCAGCAGAAGTAGCGGGGGGCGAGGAGAGACCCAGTACTTC | CASRSSGGRGETQYF
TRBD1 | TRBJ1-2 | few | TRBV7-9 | TGTGCCAGCAGCCCATTCCGGGACAGGGTAGAATACACCTTC | CASSPFRDRVEYTF
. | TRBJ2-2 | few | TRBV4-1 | TGCGCCAGCAGCCAACAAGGGGTGGTACGGGAGCTGTTTTTT | CASSQQGVVRELFF
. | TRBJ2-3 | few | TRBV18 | TGTGCCAGCTCACCCAGGGGACAAGTCACAGATACGCAGTATTTT | CASSPRGQVTDTQYF
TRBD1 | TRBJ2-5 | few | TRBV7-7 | TGTGCCAGCAGCTCAAGGACAGGGTCGGAGACCCAGTACTTC | CASSSRTGSETQYF
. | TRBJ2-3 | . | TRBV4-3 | TGCGCCAGCAGCCAAGATGAGCTAGGCGGGGATACGCAGTATTTT | CASSQDELGGDTQYF
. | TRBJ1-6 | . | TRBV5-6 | TGTGCCAGCAGCTTCCCCGGCGGCTCCTATAATTCACCCCTCCACTTT | CASSFPGGSYNSPLHF
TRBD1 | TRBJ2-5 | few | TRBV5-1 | TGCGCCAGCAGCTTCCAAGGACAGGGCTCACAAGAGACCCAGTACTTC | CASSFQGQGSQETQYF
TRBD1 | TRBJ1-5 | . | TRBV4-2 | TGTGCCAGCAGCCAAGGGCAGGGGGCAGATCAGCCCCAGCATTTT | CASSQGQGADQPQHF
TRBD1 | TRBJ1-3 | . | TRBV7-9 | TGTGCCAGCAGCTTGACAGGGACCTCTGGAAACACCATATATTTT | CASSLTGTSGNTIYF
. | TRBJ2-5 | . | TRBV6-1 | TGTGCCAGCAGTGTGAACAGGCAAGAGACCCAGTACTTC | CASSVNRQETQYF
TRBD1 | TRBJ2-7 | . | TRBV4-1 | TGCGCCAGCAGCCAAAGTCCGACAGGGGGCTGGAAAGGCTCCTACGAGCAGTACTTC | CASSQSPTGGWKGSYEQYF
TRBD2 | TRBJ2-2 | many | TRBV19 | TGTGCCAGTAGTATGACTAGCGGGAACACCGGGGAGCTGTTTTTT | CASSMTSGNTGELFF
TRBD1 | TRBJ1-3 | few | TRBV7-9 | TGTGCCAGCAGCTTTTGGGACAGAGGAAACACCATATATTTT | CASSFWDRGNTIYF
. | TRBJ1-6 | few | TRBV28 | TGTGCCAGCAGTTTATGGGGGCGCGAAGAGTCACCCCTCCACTTT | CASSLWGREESPLHF
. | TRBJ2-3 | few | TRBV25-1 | TGTGCCAGCAGTGATCGGGGGGCAGGAACAGATACGCAGTATTTT | CASSDRGAGTDTQYF
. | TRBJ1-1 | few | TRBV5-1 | TGCGCCAGCAGCTTGCCTCCGGGACAGAACACTGAAGCTTTCTTT | CASSLPPGQNTEAFF
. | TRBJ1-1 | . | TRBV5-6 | TGTGCCAGCAGCCCGGGGGGCGCTGAAGCTTTCTTT | CASSPGGAEAFF
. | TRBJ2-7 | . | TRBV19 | TGTGCCAGTAGTACGACAGCCTCCTACGAGCAGTACTTC | CASSTTASYEQYF
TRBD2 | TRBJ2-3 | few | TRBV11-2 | TGTGCCAGCAGCGCGGGACTAGCAAGCACAGATACGCAGTATTTT | CASSAGLASTDTQYF
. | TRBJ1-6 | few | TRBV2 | TGTGCCAGCAGTGAAGCGCGGACTGGGAATTCACCCCTCCACTTT | CASSEARTGNSPLHF
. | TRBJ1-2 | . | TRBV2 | TGTGCCAGCAGTGGGACGGGAGCTAACTATGGCTACACCTTC | CASSGTGANYGYTF
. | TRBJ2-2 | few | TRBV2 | TGTGCCAGCAGTCCGGACAGGCTCGGAGGGACCGGGGAGCTGTTTTTT | CASSPDRLGGTGELFF
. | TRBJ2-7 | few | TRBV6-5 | TGTGCCGTCCGGGACACTGTCTACGAGCAGTACTTC | CAVRDTVYEQYF